Listed below are T cell receptor beta chains from one sample, sequenced in a study of cytomegalovirus exposure and HLA in healthy donors. Generated by immunoSEQ multiplex PCR, the TCRdb table keeps only in-frame clones and is missing some. The data show about 130,000 clones, with more than 70% seen just once and approximately 1% held by the top ten. Specimen: PBMCs. These receptors all stem from a male donor in good health and CMV-seronegative. The CDR3 runs from the conserved cysteine through the conserved F or W. The D gene is left open where the match is weak. Size is omitted from some rows. Given values are once, few, many or a class for expanded clones.

j_call clone_size d_call v_call cdr3_aa cdr3_nt
TRBJ1-1 . TRBD1 TRBV9 CASSVARDRGPNTEAFF TGTGCCAGCAGCGTAGCTAGGGACAGGGGGCCTAACACTGAAGCTTTCTTT
TRBJ2-1 . . TRBV7-9 CASSLRRDGGYNEQFF TGTGCCAGCAGCTTAAGGAGGGACGGAGGGTACAATGAGCAGTTCTTC
TRBJ2-5 . TRBD2 TRBV7-2 CASSQKAPLAGGPGETQYF TGTGCCAGCAGCCAAAAAGCCCCTCTAGCGGGGGGGCCGGGAGAGACCCAGTACTTC
TRBJ2-2 once TRBD2 TRBV9 CASSVGTSPNTGELFF TGTGCCAGCAGCGTAGGGACTAGCCCAAACACCGGGGAGCTGTTTTTT
TRBJ2-3 . . TRBV4-1 CASSQEGTPSGPDTQYF TGCGCCAGCAGCCAAGAGGGGACTCCGTCGGGCCCAGATACGCAGTATTTT
TRBJ1-6 . . TRBV6-5 CASSYGRQGSSPLHF TGTGCCAGCAGTTACGGTCGGCAGGGGAGTTCACCCCTCCACTTT
TRBJ2-7 once . TRBV2 CASSGQVYEQYF TGTGCCAGCAGTGGACAGGTCTACGAGCAGTACTTC
TRBJ1-1 few . TRBV5-1 CASSLNPVGAEAFF TGCGCCAGCAGCTTGAACCCGGTAGGGGCTGAAGCTTTCTTT
TRBJ2-3 . TRBD1 TRBV5-5 CASSSRQGISDTQYF TGTGCCAGCAGCTCCCGACAGGGGATTTCAGATACGCAGTATTTT
TRBJ1-1 . TRBD1 TRBV7-9 CASSLVRGRTEAFF TGTGCCAGCAGCTTAGTCAGGGGGCGGACTGAAGCTTTCTTT
TRBJ2-7 . TRBD1 TRBV5-1 CASTRGDRSSYEQYF TGCGCCAGCACCCGAGGGGACAGAAGCTCCTACGAGCAGTACTTC
TRBJ2-7 . . TRBV7-2 CASSPALLYSYEQYF TGTGCCAGCAGCCCCGCCCTATTATACTCCTACGAGCAGTACTTC
TRBJ2-3 . . TRBV4-1 CASSRGQTGQYF TGCGCCAGCAGCCGCGGACAGACCGGTCAGTATTTT
TRBJ1-5 . . TRBV30 CAWSTRGNQPQHF TGTGCCTGGAGCACGAGGGGGAATCAGCCCCAGCATTTT
TRBJ2-2 . . TRBV4-3 CASSQDTTGAFGELFF TGCGCCAGCAGCCAAGATACGACAGGAGCCTTTGGGGAGCTGTTTTTT
TRBJ1-4 few . TRBV4-1 CASSQVAGIEKLFF TGCGCCAGCAGCCAAGTGGCAGGGATTGAAAAACTGTTTTTT
TRBJ2-7 . TRBD2 TRBV14 CASSQDLGLAREQYF TGTGCCAGCAGCCAAGATTTAGGACTAGCGCGGGAGCAGTACTTC
TRBJ2-3 . . TRBV5-6 CASSSTDTQYF TGTGCCAGCAGCTCGACAGATACGCAGTATTTT
TRBJ1-2 . TRBD1 TRBV7-2 CASSLASGTGGYGYTF TGTGCCAGCAGCTTAGCCTCCGGGACAGGGGGCTATGGCTACACCTTC
TRBJ2-6 . TRBD2 TRBV2 CASSRGGQPGANVLTF TGTGCCAGCAGCCGCGGGGGGCAGCCTGGGGCCAACGTCCTGACTTTC
TRBJ2-7 . . TRBV11-2 CASSLAPGYSYEQYF TGTGCCAGCAGCTTAGCTCCGGGATACTCCTACGAGCAGTACTTC
TRBJ2-5 . . TRBV5-6 CASRLPGPRGEETQYF TGTGCCAGCAGGCTACCGGGCCCTCGCGGGGAAGAGACCCAGTACTTC
TRBJ1-6 . . TRBV18 CASSTGTFSPLHF TGTGCCAGCTCAACCGGGACATTTTCACCCCTCCACTTT
TRBJ2-6 . TRBD1 TRBV5-6 CASSFFQGASSGANVLTF TGTGCCAGCAGCTTTTTCCAGGGGGCGTCATCTGGGGCCAACGTCCTGACTTTC
TRBJ2-5 . . TRBV9 CASSGEESQETQYF TGTGCCAGCAGCGGAGAGGAGAGCCAAGAGACCCAGTACTTC
TRBJ2-1 . . TRBV7-9 CASSLVGAAYNEQFF TGTGCCAGCAGCTTAGTGGGGGCAGCCTACAATGAGCAGTTCTTC
TRBJ1-6 . . TRBV7-8 CASSFESQANSPLHF TGTGCCAGCAGCTTTGAGTCCCAAGCAAATTCACCCCTCCACTTT
TRBJ2-7 . TRBD2 TRBV5-4 CASSRTSGGGPPREQYF TGTGCCAGCAGCCGGACTAGCGGGGGAGGGCCTCCGCGCGAGCAGTACTTC
TRBJ2-1 . TRBD2 TRBV13 CASSLRGGANEQFF TGTGCCAGCAGCTTACGGGGGGGGGCCAATGAGCAGTTCTTC
TRBJ2-5 once . TRBV7-3 CASSSLGGTQYF TGTGCCAGCAGCTCATTGGGGGGGACCCAGTACTTC
TRBJ1-1 . TRBD1 TRBV2 CASRGQGDTEAFF TGTGCCAGCAGAGGACAGGGGGACACTGAAGCTTTCTTT
TRBJ2-7 . TRBD2 TRBV27 CASSPIAGDSYEQYF TGTGCCAGCAGTCCCATAGCGGGGGACTCCTACGAGCAGTACTTC
TRBJ2-3 few TRBD1 TRBV5-4 CASSLFFTGGVGTDTQYF TGTGCCAGCAGCTTGTTTTTTACAGGGGGCGTGGGCACAGATACGCAGTATTTT
TRBJ1-3 few TRBD1 TRBV4-3 CASSPGQGQGAFGNTIYF TGCGCCAGCAGCCCTGGGCAGGGACAGGGGGCGTTCGGAAACACCATATATTTT
TRBJ1-6 few TRBD1 TRBV7-8 CASSWTGRDSPLHF TGTGCCAGCAGCTGGACAGGGCGGGATTCACCCCTCCACTTT
TRBJ1-1 . . TRBV21-1 CASSKQDWNTEAFF TGTGCCAGCAGCAAGCAGGACTGGAACACTGAAGCTTTCTTT
TRBJ2-5 . TRBD1 TRBV2 CASRETGAWETQYF TGTGCCAGCAGAGAGACAGGGGCTTGGGAGACCCAGTACTTC
TRBJ1-6 few TRBD1 TRBV4-1 CASSRGQGSSYNSPLHF TGCGCCAGCAGCCGAGGACAGGGAAGCTCCTATAATTCACCCCTCCACTTT
TRBJ1-3 . . TRBV10-3 CAISELDSGNTIYF TGTGCCATCAGTGAATTAGACTCTGGAAACACCATATATTTT
TRBJ1-3 . TRBD1 TRBV5-6 CASSGTGVSGNTIYF TGTGCCAGCAGCGGGACAGGGGTGTCTGGAAACACCATATATTTT
TRBJ1-1 few TRBD1 TRBV30 CAWKGTGNTEAFF TGTGCCTGGAAAGGGACAGGGAACACTGAAGCTTTCTTT
TRBJ1-1 . . TRBV29-1 CSVVSSYTEAFF TGCAGCGTTGTTAGCTCTTACACTGAAGCTTTCTTT
TRBJ1-6 . . TRBV6-5 CASMGGASNSPLHF TGTGCCAGCATGGGGGGGGCGTCGAATTCACCCCTCCACTTT
TRBJ2-3 few TRBD1 TRBV7-6 CASSLEVDRGTDTQYF TGTGCCAGCAGCTTAGAGGTGGACAGGGGCACAGATACGCAGTATTTT
TRBJ1-4 few TRBD1 TRBV6-5 CASSYLTGTGDEKLFF TGTGCCAGCAGTTACCTAACCGGGACAGGGGACGAAAAACTGTTTTTT
TRBJ1-2 . . TRBV2 CASSGTVFYGYTF TGTGCCAGCAGTGGGACAGTTTTCTATGGCTACACCTTC
TRBJ2-7 . TRBD1 TRBV15 CATSRIPGQGRDEQYF TGTGCCACCAGCAGAATTCCGGGACAGGGCAGGGACGAGCAGTACTTC
TRBJ1-3 . . TRBV9 CASSVDVASGNTIYF TGTGCCAGCAGCGTAGATGTGGCCTCAGGAAACACCATATATTTT
TRBJ2-3 . TRBD2 TRBV18 CASSPAGGSTDTQYF TGTGCCAGCTCGCCAGCGGGGGGGAGCACAGATACGCAGTATTTT
TRBJ2-7 . TRBD1 TRBV2 CAAQGTGTYEQYF TGTGCCGCGCAGGGGACAGGAACCTACGAGCAGTACTTC
TRBJ2-3 . TRBD2 TRBV5-1 CASSGTISTDTQYF TGCGCCAGCAGCGGGACTATCAGCACAGATACGCAGTATTTT